The sequence of this TCR beta chain was determined in a study of blood T cell repertoires in COVID-19. Overall study: Samples came from the United States, Italy and Spain, spanning acute and convalescent COVID-19. T cells, B-cell-depleted T cells, or PBMCs provided the cDNA or gDNA that served as material.

CDR1 is MDHEN, CDR2 SYDVKM, per germline. This CDR3 contains 14 residues. V was trimmed by 5 bases and J by 2 bases, leaving 9 bases between them. Study processing details: By means of reference gene primer amplification, nucleated cell counts were estimated. Using immunoSEQ multiplex PCR, the repertoire was profiled, and TCRdb retains in-frame clones only, with some absent. The V and J calls and clone size come from that table; D and trimming were worked out from the DNA. The sample lists about 170,000 clones, approximately 90% occurring once. V gene TRBV28 combines with J gene TRBJ1-4, with D maybe TRBD1 (5 bases). The sequenced sample was peripheral blood. The receptor was derived from a man between 45 and 60 years old with acute or convalescent COVID-19. The chain's CDR3 is CASSRGGTNEKLFF. The CDR3 coding sequence is TGTGCCAGCAGTCGGGGGGGGACTAATGAAAAACTGTTTTTT.